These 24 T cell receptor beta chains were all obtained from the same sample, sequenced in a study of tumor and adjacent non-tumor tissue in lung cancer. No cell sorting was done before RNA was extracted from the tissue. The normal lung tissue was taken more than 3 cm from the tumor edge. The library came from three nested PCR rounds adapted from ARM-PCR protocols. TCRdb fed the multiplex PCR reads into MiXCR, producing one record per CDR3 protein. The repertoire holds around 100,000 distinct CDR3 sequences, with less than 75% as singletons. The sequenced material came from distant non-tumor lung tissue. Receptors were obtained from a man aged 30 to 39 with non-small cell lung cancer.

The CDR3 coding sequence is TGTGCCAGCAGCGCCACGGATAGCAATCAGCCCCAGCATTTT. The encoded protein is CASSATDSNQPQHF. The chain couples TRBV7-9 to TRBJ1-5; D gene unclear. Per germline, CDR1 SEHNR and CDR2 FQNEAQ (reference sequence). Trimming removed 5 bases from V and 0 bases from J, with 8 bases in between. This CDR3 has 14 residues.

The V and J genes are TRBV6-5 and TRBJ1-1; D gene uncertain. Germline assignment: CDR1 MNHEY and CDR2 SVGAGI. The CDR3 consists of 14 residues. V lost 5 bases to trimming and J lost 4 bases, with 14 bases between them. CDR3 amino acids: CASSRRRAATEAFF. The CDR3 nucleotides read TGTGCCAGCAGTCGCCGGAGAGCTGCCACTGAAGCTTTCTTT.

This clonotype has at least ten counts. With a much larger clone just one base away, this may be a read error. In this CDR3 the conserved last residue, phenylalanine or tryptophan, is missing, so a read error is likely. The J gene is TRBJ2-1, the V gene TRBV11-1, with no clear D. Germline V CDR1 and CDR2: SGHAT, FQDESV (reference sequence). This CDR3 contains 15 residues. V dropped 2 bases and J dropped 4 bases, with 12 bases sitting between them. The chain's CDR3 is CASSLLPHNYNEQFL. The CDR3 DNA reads TGTGCCAGCAGCTTACTGCCGCACAATTACAATGAGCAGTTCCTC.

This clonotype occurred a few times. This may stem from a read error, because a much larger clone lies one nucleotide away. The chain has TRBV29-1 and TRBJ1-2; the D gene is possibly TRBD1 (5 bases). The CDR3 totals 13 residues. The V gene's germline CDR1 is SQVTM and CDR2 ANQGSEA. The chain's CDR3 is CSVVRASDYSYTF. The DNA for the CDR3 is TGCAGCGTTGTCAGGGCGTCGGACTATAGCTACACCTTC.

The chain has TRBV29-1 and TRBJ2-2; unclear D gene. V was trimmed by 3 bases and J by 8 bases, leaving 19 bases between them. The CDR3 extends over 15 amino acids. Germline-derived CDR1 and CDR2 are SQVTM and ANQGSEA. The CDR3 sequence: CSVEVRQRGVGELFF. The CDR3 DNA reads TGCAGCGTTGAGGTGAGACAAAGAGGCGTGGGGGAGCTGTTTTTT.

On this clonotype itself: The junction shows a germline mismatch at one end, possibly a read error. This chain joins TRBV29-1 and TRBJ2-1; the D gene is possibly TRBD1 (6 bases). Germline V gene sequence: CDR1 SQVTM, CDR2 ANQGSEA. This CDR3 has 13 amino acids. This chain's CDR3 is CNAINRVHNEQFF. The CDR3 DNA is TGCAACGCCATTAACAGGGTCCACAATGAGCAGTTTTTC.

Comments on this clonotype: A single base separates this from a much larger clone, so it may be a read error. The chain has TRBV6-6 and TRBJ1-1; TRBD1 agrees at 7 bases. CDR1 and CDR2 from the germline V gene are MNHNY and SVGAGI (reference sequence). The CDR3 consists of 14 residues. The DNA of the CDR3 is TGTGTCAGCAGTTTTTACGGACAGGACACTGAAGCTTTCTTT. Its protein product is CVSSFYGQDTEAFF.

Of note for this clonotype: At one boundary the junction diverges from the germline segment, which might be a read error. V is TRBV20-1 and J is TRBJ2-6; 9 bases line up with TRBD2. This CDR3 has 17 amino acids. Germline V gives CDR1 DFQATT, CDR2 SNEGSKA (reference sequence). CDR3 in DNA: TGCTGTGCTAGCATTAGCGGGAGAGGCTCTGGGGCCAACGTCCTGACTTTC. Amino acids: CCASISGRGSGANVLTF.

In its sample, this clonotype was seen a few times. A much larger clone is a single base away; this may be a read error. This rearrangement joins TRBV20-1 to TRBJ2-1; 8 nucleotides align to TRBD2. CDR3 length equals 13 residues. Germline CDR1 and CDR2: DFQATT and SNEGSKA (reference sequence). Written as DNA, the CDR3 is TGCAGTGCTTTTCGGACTAGCAACTATGAGCAGCTCTTC. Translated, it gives CSAFRTSNYEQLF.

CDR3 amino acids: CASSWSGANVLTF. CDR3 sequence (DNA): TGTGCCAGCAGTTGGTCCGGGGCCAACGTCCTGACTTTC. This sequence joins TRBV13 and TRBJ2-6, with D unresolved. The CDR3 is 13 residues long. V was pared by 6 bases and J by 4 bases, with 7 bases between. Germline V CDR1 and CDR2: PRHDT, FYEKMQ (reference sequence).

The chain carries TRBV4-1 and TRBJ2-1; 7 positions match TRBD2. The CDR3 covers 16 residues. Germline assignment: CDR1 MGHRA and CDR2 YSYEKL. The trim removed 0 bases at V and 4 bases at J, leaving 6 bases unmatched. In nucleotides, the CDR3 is TGCGCCAGCAGCCAAGATTCAGGGAGGGAGTACAATGAGCAGTTCTTC. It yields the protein CASSQDSGREYNEQFF.

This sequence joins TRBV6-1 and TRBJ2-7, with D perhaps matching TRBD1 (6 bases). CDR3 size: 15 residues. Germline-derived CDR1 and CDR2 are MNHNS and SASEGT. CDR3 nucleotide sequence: TGTGTCAACAGCCGAGAAGACAGGATCCCCTACGAGCAGTACTTC. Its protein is CVNSREDRIPYEQYF.

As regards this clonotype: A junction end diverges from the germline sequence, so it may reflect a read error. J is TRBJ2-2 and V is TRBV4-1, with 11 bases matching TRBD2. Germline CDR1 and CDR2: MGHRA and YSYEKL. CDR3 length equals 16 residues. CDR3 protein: CASNPLAGGPVGELVF. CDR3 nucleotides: TGCGCCAGCAACCCCTTAGCGGGAGGGCCGGTCGGGGAGCTGGTTTTT.

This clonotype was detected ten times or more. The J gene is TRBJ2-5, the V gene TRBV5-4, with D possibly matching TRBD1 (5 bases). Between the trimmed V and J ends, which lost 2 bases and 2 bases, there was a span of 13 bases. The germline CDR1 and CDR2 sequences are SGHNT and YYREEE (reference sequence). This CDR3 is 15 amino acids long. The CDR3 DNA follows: TGTGCCAGCAGCTTCCGACAGTCCGGACAAGAGACCCAGTACTTC. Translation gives CASSFRQSGQETQYF.

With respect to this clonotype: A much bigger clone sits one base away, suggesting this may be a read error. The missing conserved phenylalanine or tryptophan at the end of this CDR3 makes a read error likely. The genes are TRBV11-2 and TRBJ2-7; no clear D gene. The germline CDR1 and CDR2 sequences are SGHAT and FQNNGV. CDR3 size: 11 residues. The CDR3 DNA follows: TGTGTCAGCAGCTTTTACTACGAGCAGTACTAC. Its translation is CVSSFYYEQYY.

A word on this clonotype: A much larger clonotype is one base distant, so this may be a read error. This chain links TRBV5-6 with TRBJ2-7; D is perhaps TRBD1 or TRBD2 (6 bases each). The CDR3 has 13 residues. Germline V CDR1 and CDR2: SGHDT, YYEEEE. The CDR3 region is CARSSGAPYEQYF. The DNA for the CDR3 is TGTGCCAGGAGCTCGGGGGCCCCCTACGAGCAGTACTTC. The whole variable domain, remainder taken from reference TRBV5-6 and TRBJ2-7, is DAGVTQSPTHLIKTRGQQVTLRCSPKSGHDTVSWYQQALGQGPQFIFQYYEEEERQRGNFPDRFSGHQFPNYSSELNVNALLLGDSALYLCARSSGAPYEQYFGPGTRLTVT.

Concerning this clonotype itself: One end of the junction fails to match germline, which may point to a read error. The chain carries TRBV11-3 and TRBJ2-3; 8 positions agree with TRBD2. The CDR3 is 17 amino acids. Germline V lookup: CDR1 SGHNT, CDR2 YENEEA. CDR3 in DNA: TGTGCCTGCAGCTTAGGAGCCTGGCGGGGGGACACAGATACGCAGTATTTT. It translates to CACSLGAWRGDTDTQYF.

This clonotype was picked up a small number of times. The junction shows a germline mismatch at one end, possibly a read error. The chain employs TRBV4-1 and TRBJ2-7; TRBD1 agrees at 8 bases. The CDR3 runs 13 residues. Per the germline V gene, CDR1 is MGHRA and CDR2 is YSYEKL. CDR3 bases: TGCGCCAGCAGCCAAGACAGGGGGCGCGAGCGGTACTTC. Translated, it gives CASSQDRGRERYF.

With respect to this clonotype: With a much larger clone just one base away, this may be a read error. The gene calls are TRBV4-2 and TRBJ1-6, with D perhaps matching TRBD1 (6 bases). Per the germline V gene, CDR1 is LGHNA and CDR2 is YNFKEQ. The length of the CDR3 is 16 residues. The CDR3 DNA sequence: TGTGCCAGCGGCCAAGGGGCAGGGGCGAATAATTCACCCCTCCACTTT. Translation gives CASGQGAGANNSPLHF.

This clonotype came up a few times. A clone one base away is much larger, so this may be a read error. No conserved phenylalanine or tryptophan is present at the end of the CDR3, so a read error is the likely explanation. The CDR3 is CATSGTSHTGELFL. CDR3 bases: TGTGCCACCAGTGGGACTAGCCACACCGGGGAGCTGTTTCTT. The gene calls are TRBV24-1 and TRBJ2-2; 8 nucleotides match TRBD2. The junction had 1 base not matched to a gene; V was cut back by 5 bases and J by 3 bases. The CDR3 runs to 14 residues. Germline values: CDR1 KGHDR, CDR2 SFDVKD.

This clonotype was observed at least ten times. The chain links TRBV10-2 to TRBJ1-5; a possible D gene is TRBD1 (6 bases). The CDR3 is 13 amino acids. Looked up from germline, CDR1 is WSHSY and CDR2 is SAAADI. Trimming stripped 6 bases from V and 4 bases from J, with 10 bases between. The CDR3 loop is CASSEQGNQPQHF. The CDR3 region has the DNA TGCGCCAGCAGCGAACAGGGTAATCAGCCCCAGCATTTT.

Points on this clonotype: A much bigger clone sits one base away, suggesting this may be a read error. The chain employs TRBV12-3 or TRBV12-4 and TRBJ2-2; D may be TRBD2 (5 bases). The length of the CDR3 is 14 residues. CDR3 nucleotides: TGTGCCAGCAGTTTAGGGCAGAACACCGGGGAGCCGTTTTTT. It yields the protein CASSLGQNTGEPFF.

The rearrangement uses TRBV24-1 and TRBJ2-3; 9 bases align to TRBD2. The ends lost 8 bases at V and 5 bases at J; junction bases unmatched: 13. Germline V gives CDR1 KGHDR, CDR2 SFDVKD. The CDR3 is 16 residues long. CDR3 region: CATTPNQREVIDTQYF. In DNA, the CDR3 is TGTGCCACCACCCCTAATCAGCGGGAGGTGATAGATACGCAGTATTTT.

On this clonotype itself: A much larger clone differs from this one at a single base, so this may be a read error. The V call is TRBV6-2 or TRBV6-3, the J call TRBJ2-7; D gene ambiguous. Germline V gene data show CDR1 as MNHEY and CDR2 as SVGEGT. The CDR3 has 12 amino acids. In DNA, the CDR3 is TGTGTCAGCAGACACCAAGACTACGAGCAGTACTTC. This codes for CVSRHQDYEQYF.